A selection of T cell receptor beta chains follows, all from one sample in a study of beta chain features in type 1 diabetes. Sequencing was performed with immunoSEQ multiplex PCR; in TCRdb, only in-frame clones are kept and a portion is missing. The sample has hundreds of thousands of clones, 15% to 19% seen once; the top ten hold about 0.097%. Sequenced sample: naive CD4+ T cells from blood. The receptor source for this set is a man aged 18-30 years in good health. CDR3s include the opening cysteine and the closing phenylalanine or tryptophan. D genes are given only for firm matches. A row's size may be missing; if present it is once, few, many or a size class.

abundance	v_gene	d_gene	j_gene	CDR3nt	CDR3aa
few	TRBV7-9	TRBD1	TRBJ1-4	TGTGCCAGCAGCTTTAAGGGACAGGGTGCGGAAAAACTGTTTTTT	CASSFKGQGAEKLFF
NA	TRBV7-2	TRBD2	TRBJ2-1	TGTGCCAGCAGCTACTCCGGGACTAGCTCCTACAATGAGCAGTTCTTC	CASSYSGTSSYNEQFF
few	TRBV11-2	NA	TRBJ2-7	TGTGCCAGCAGGCCCTCAGGTTCCCTCGGGCAGTACTTC	CASRPSGSLGQYF
NA	TRBV6-5	TRBD1	TRBJ2-7	TGTGCCAGCAAGATCAGGGGGCTCATCGACGAGCAGTACTTC	CASKIRGLIDEQYF
few	TRBV2	NA	TRBJ2-3	TGTGCCAGCCGCAAAGCCACAGATACGCAGTATTTT	CASRKATDTQYF
NA	TRBV9	NA	TRBJ1-1	TGTGCCAGCAGCGTAGCTACCTCCGTGGGGGGTTTAAACACTGAAGCTTTCTTT	CASSVATSVGGLNTEAFF
NA	TRBV7-9	NA	TRBJ2-5	TGTGCCAGCAGCTCTAACAGATACGGGAAGACCCAGTACTTC	CASSSNRYGKTQYF
few	TRBV6-5	NA	TRBJ2-5	TGTGCCAGCAGTTTACGGGGGAGTGGGGAGACCCAGTACTTC	CASSLRGSGETQYF
few	TRBV4-1	NA	TRBJ2-5	TGCGCCAGCAGCCAAGGACAGTTACAGGCTCCACAAGAGACCCAGTACTTC	CASSQGQLQAPQETQYF
NA	TRBV28	NA	TRBJ1-2	TGTGCCAGCAGCCTCAACACATTTGTAGTCGGCTACACCTTC	CASSLNTFVVGYTF
NA	TRBV9	TRBD2	TRBJ2-7	TGTGCCAGCAGCGCCGGGACTAGCTCCCTCTACGAGCAGTACTTC	CASSAGTSSLYEQYF
NA	TRBV28	TRBD1	TRBJ1-1	TGTGCCAGCAGTTTGGACAGGGCCTACGAAGCTTTCTTT	CASSLDRAYEAFF
NA	TRBV5-1	TRBD1	TRBJ2-1	TGCGCCAGCAGCTTGGAGGGACAGAGACCCAATGAGCAGTTCTTC	CASSLEGQRPNEQFF
few	TRBV27	NA	TRBJ1-6	TGTGCCAGCCTCGGGGACTCCTATAATTCACCCCTCCACTTT	CASLGDSYNSPLHF
NA	TRBV2	NA	TRBJ2-7	TGTGCCAGCAGGGCAGGGGTTAGCGGGTACGAGCAGTACTTC	CASRAGVSGYEQYF
NA	TRBV7-2	TRBD2	TRBJ2-3	TGTGCCAGCGCAGTCCGGACTAGTCTGGGGATTACAGATACGCAGTATTTT	CASAVRTSLGITDTQYF
NA	TRBV5-1	NA	TRBJ2-7	TGCGCCAGCAGCTCCGGAGGTACCCCCAACGAGCAGTACTTC	CASSSGGTPNEQYF
few	TRBV7-3	NA	TRBJ2-6	TGTGCCAGCAGCCCATATGTGTCGCGGACAAATCCCCTAGCTGGGGCCAACGTCCTGACTTTC	CASSPYVSRTNPLAGANVLTF
NA	TRBV7-3	TRBD1	TRBJ2-5	TGTGCCAGCAGCTTACTAGGGGGCAGGGAGACCCAGTACTTC	CASSLLGGRETQYF
few	TRBV6-6	TRBD1	TRBJ2-1	TGTGCCAGCAGAGACAGGGGGTTGGAGCAGTTCTTC	CASRDRGLEQFF
NA	TRBV6-6	NA	TRBJ1-4	TGTGCCAGCAGGTTTGCGGCAACTAATGAAAAACTGTTTTTT	CASRFAATNEKLFF
few	TRBV28	NA	TRBJ2-3	TGTGCCAGCAGCGCGGGGGCGGTGGGGCACACAGATACGCAGTATTTT	CASSAGAVGHTDTQYF
few	TRBV11-2	NA	TRBJ2-7	TGTGCCAGCAGCTTAGGGGTAAATCTTGGCTCCTACGAGCAGTACTTC	CASSLGVNLGSYEQYF
NA	TRBV6-5	NA	TRBJ2-5	TGTGCCAGCAGTTACGGCCTAGCGACTAAAGAGACCCAGTACTTC	CASSYGLATKETQYF
few	TRBV5-1	NA	TRBJ2-1	TGCGCCAGCAGCCAAGTACCGGGACTCTTCTACAATGAGCAGTTCTTC	CASSQVPGLFYNEQFF
NA	TRBV11-2	TRBD1	TRBJ1-4	TGTGCCAGCAGCTTATCTCGCTACCAGGGGGCGGAAGAAAAACTGTTTTTT	CASSLSRYQGAEEKLFF
NA	TRBV11-2	NA	TRBJ2-5	TGTGCCAGCACCCCTGCCCCCAGGACCCAGTACTTC	CASTPAPRTQYF
few	TRBV5-4	TRBD1	TRBJ2-5	TGTGCCAGCAGCTTGGCCCCGACAGGGGGCCAAGAGACCCAGTACTTC	CASSLAPTGGQETQYF
few	TRBV18	TRBD2	TRBJ2-2	TGTGCCAGCCCACTAGCGGGGGAACACCGGGAGCTGTTTTTT	CASPLAGEHRELFF
NA	TRBV2	NA	TRBJ2-1	TGTGCCAGCAGCAGGGACCCAACATACAATGAGCAGTTCTTC	CASSRDPTYNEQFF
few	TRBV28	NA	TRBJ1-3	TGTGCCAGCAGTCCGGACAGTGCCGGAAACACCATATATTTT	CASSPDSAGNTIYF
NA	TRBV28	TRBD2	TRBJ2-5	TGTGCCAGCAGCCTTAGCGGGAAGGGGACCCAGTACTTC	CASSLSGKGTQYF
few	TRBV5-1	TRBD2	TRBJ2-7	TGCGCCAGCAGCCGCCGACTAGCGGGGGCAGCCGACGAGCAGTACTTC	CASSRRLAGAADEQYF
NA	TRBV27	NA	TRBJ1-2	TGTGCCAGCACCTCCGGGACAAGCTATGGCTACACCTTC	CASTSGTSYGYTF
few	TRBV4-3	TRBD1	TRBJ2-7	TGCGCCAGCAGCCAAGATCTCCCTGGACAGGGGGCGAACTACGAGCAGTACTTC	CASSQDLPGQGANYEQYF
NA	TRBV11-1	TRBD2	TRBJ2-5	TGTGCCAGCAGTCGGGGACTAGGACGAAGGCAATACCAAGAGACCCAGTACTTC	CASSRGLGRRQYQETQYF
few	TRBV9	TRBD1	TRBJ2-4	TGTGCCAGCAGCGTAGAGGGACAGCGGCTAGACAAAAACATTCAGTACTTC	CASSVEGQRLDKNIQYF
few	TRBV29-1	NA	TRBJ1-1	TGCAGCGTTTTCCGGAGCAGCGTCAAGAACACTGAAGCTTTCTTT	CSVFRSSVKNTEAFF
few	TRBV6-5	TRBD2	TRBJ2-7	TGTGCCAGCAGCGTCACTAGCGGGAGCTCGTACGAGCAGTACTTC	CASSVTSGSSYEQYF
few	TRBV10-3	TRBD1	TRBJ1-3	TGTGCCATCAGCCCACAGAACAGGGGCAGCTCTGGAAACACCATATATTTT	CAISPQNRGSSGNTIYF
NA	TRBV7-2	NA	TRBJ2-2	TGTGCCAGCAGCCTCATAACCGGGGAGCTGTTTTTT	CASSLITGELFF
few	TRBV9	TRBD1	TRBJ2-5	TGTGCCAGCAGCGTAAGGGGACAGAGGGGAGACGAGACCCAGTACTTC	CASSVRGQRGDETQYF
few	TRBV6-6	NA	TRBJ1-4	TGTGCCAGCAGCCACTCTGGGCGGAATGAAAAACTGTTTTTT	CASSHSGRNEKLFF
NA	TRBV5-1	NA	TRBJ2-1	TGCGCCAGCAGCTTCGGACCGACCACATACAATGAGCAGTTCTTC	CASSFGPTTYNEQFF
NA	TRBV5-1	NA	TRBJ2-7	TGCGCCAGCAGCTTGAAGTGGGGGTGGGACGCCACCTACGAGCAGTACTTC	CASSLKWGWDATYEQYF
NA	TRBV4-3	NA	TRBJ2-3	TGCGCCAGCAGCCAAGATTCCAGCGCTACAGATACGCAGTATTTT	CASSQDSSATDTQYF
NA	TRBV19	NA	TRBJ2-5	TGTGCCAGTAGTACGACTATACAAGAGACCCAGTACTTC	CASSTTIQETQYF
NA	TRBV4-2	NA	TRBJ1-6	TGTGCCAGCAGCCAAGAGACGGGGGCAGGATCACCCCTCCACTTT	CASSQETGAGSPLHF
few	TRBV29-1	TRBD1	TRBJ2-1	TGCAGCGTCGACAGGGGGAACTACAATGAGCAGTTCTTC	CSVDRGNYNEQFF
NA	TRBV18	TRBD1	TRBJ2-1	TGTGCCAGCTCACCACCGGGGACAGGCGGTAATGAGCAGTTCTTC	CASSPPGTGGNEQFF
once	TRBV6-6	TRBD2	TRBJ2-7	TGTGCCAGCAGCCGGACTAGTTACGAGCAGTACTTC	CASSRTSYEQYF
few	TRBV5-1	NA	TRBJ1-1	TGCGCCAGCAGCCCCCTCCGATGGGGTGGAAGTACTGAAGCTTTCTTT	CASSPLRWGGSTEAFF
few	TRBV4-2	NA	TRBJ2-7	TGTGCCAGCAGCCTCCAGACCTACGAGCAGTACTTC	CASSLQTYEQYF
NA	TRBV6-6	TRBD1	TRBJ2-3	TGTGCCAGCAGTTACTGGGACAGGCACACAGATACGCAGTATTTT	CASSYWDRHTDTQYF
NA	TRBV30	TRBD1	TRBJ1-2	TGTGCCTGGGGGACAGGAAACTATGGCTACACCTTC	CAWGTGNYGYTF
NA	TRBV29-1	NA	TRBJ1-1	TGCAGCGCTGACAGGATGAACACTGAAGCTTTCTTT	CSADRMNTEAFF
NA	TRBV5-4	NA	TRBJ1-1	TGTGCCAGCAGCTTGGTGGGGACTGAAGCTTTCTTT	CASSLVGTEAFF
few	TRBV5-6	NA	TRBJ2-1	TGTGCCAGCAGCTTGGTGGGTGATTTCCCCCAGTTCTTC	CASSLVGDFPQFF
few	TRBV5-1	NA	TRBJ1-1	TGCGCCAGCAGCCCGCCGGCCGGCCACACTGAAGCTTTCTTT	CASSPPAGHTEAFF
few	TRBV10-3	NA	TRBJ1-2	TGTGCCATCAGTGAGTCCAGTACCCCCGGCTACACCTTC	CAISESSTPGYTF